The 20 T cell receptor beta chains presented below share a single source sample, sequenced in a study of CXCR3-negative and CXCR3-positive naive CD8 T cells (dated by TCRdb to about 2019). Beyond this particular receptor, the publication reports: Compared with CXCR3-negative naive cells, CXCR3-positive naive cells had TRB CDR3s with higher hydrophobicity (lower Kidera factor 4), lower energy, and higher strength and volume indices.

Their specific antigens are unknown. This sample was sequenced with a NextSeq 550. The Human TCR Profiling Kit (MiLaboratory) was used to make UMI-labeled 5' RACE TRB cDNA libraries. One entry per CDR3 protein sequence results from the TCRdb reprocessing of the reads, with DNA left out. This sample's table contains 55,000 to 70,000 distinct CDR3 sequences. 0.53% of the sample is held by the ten biggest clonotypes. Sequenced material: naive CXCR3+ CD8+ T cells from blood. The cell subset or site label, as the study defines it: CD45RO-CCR7+CD27+CD95- naive CD8+ T cells expressing CXCR3 (TNR3+). These receptor sequences come from a human donor in good health. Some clones in this sample may be carry-over from other donors' samples.

The V and J genes are TRBV10-3 and TRBJ2-7; the TRBD1 assignment by TCRdb is unverifiable without DNA. This CDR3 comprises 17 residues. Germline CDR1 is ENHRY and CDR2 is SYGVKD. The CDR3 spells CAINEPPGGHDSYEQYF.

V gene TRBV28 combines with J gene TRBJ2-1; with no DNA, the TCRdb D assignment of TRBD1 cannot be verified. Germline CDR1 is MDHEN and CDR2 is SYDVKM. The CDR3 is 12 amino acids. CDR3 sequence reads: CASTQGDYEQFF.

The chain uses TRBV29-1 and TRBJ2-3; TCRdb's D call of TRBD1 is untestable without DNA. Looked up from germline, CDR1 is SQVTM and CDR2 is ANQGSEA. The CDR3 loop spans 14 amino acids. CDR3 region: CSVEERGQGDTQYF.

The chain joins TRBV4-1 to TRBJ2-7; with no DNA, the TCRdb D assignment of TRBD1 cannot be verified. Germline V gene sequence: CDR1 MGHRA, CDR2 YSYEKL. This CDR3 spans 13 amino acids. CDR3 region: CASSLGTAYEQYF.

The J gene is TRBJ1-2, the V gene TRBV4-2; with no DNA, the TCRdb D assignment of TRBD1 cannot be verified. Germline CDR1 is LGHNA and CDR2 is YNFKEQ. This CDR3 spans 14 amino acids. This chain's CDR3 is CASSQAVGDYGYTF.

The J gene is TRBJ2-3, the V gene TRBV5-5; TCRdb lists TRBD2, though no DNA is available to test this call. The germline V gene has CDR1 SGHKS and CDR2 YYEKEE (reference sequence). CDR3 length: 15 amino acids. This chain's CDR3 is CASSPSFSSTDTQYF.

The chain uses TRBV29-1 and TRBJ2-7; lacking DNA, the TRBD1 call made by TCRdb goes unchecked. The CDR3 is 14 amino acids. Germline CDR1 reads SQVTM; CDR2 reads ANQGSEA. CDR3 region: CSVDRGQGPDEQYF.

The chain carries TRBV6-2 or TRBV6-3 and TRBJ2-7. This CDR3 region has 13 residues. CDR1 is MNHEY and CDR2 is SVGEGT in the germline V gene. The CDR3 spells CASRDRISYEQYF.

CDR3 protein: CAGSQFLAGAPEAFF. This rearrangement joins TRBV4-3 to TRBJ1-1; TCRdb indicates TRBD1, and absent DNA this call remains unverified. The CDR3 is 15 residues long. The germline gives CDR1 LGHNA, CDR2 YSLEER.

The chain recombines TRBV12-3 or TRBV12-4 with TRBJ1-3; TCRdb's D call of TRBD1 is untestable without DNA. The CDR3 length is 14 residues. Here the CDR3 reads CASSFWGNGNTIYF.

This chain links TRBV27 with TRBJ2-3; TCRdb proposes TRBD1, but this gene call is untestable without DNA. The length of the CDR3 is 14 residues. The germline V gene encodes CDR1 MNHEY and CDR2 SMNVEV (reference sequence). The CDR3 loop is CASTTGHTTDTQYF.

The gene calls are TRBV2 and TRBJ2-1; TCRdb's D gene call, TRBD1, goes unchecked for lack of DNA. The CDR3 runs to 14 residues. Per the germline V gene, CDR1 is SNHLY and CDR2 is FYNNEI. The CDR3 spells CASRQLTGYNEQFF.

The chain is built from TRBV4-1 and TRBJ1-2; TCRdb outputs TRBD1, but without DNA this stays unchecked. CDR1 is MGHRA and CDR2 is YSYEKL in the germline V gene. This CDR3 comprises 14 residues. CDR3: CASSQGTGGDGYTF.

The chain combines TRBV2 with TRBJ2-5; TCRdb's D gene call, TRBD1, goes unchecked for lack of DNA. The CDR3 is made up of 14 amino acids. Germline assignment: CDR1 SNHLY and CDR2 FYNNEI. CDR3 protein: CASSTLRDRGTQYF.

This sequence joins TRBV29-1 and TRBJ2-7; TCRdb indicates TRBD2, and absent DNA this call remains unverified. There are 11 residues in the CDR3. Germline V gives CDR1 SQVTM, CDR2 ANQGSEA. CDR3 residues: CSVLLMYEQYF.

CDR3 in amino acids: CSVDGVYTEAFF. The gene calls are TRBV29-1 and TRBJ1-1. Germline CDR1 and CDR2: SQVTM and ANQGSEA. This CDR3 is built from 12 residues.

The V and J genes are TRBV18 and TRBJ1-1; without DNA, the TCRdb call of TRBD1 cannot be checked. The CDR3 has 16 amino acids. Germline CDR1 reads KGHSH; CDR2 reads LQKENI. The CDR3 here is CASSPPFAGVGTEAFF.

The chain is built from TRBV27 and TRBJ1-2; the TCRdb call, TRBD1, lacks DNA for checking. This CDR3 spans 14 amino acids. Germline V gene lookup returns CDR1 MNHEY and CDR2 SMNVEV (reference sequence). CDR3 sequence: CASRRDRDNYGYTF.

The chain carries TRBV20-1 and TRBJ2-7; the TRBD2 assignment by TCRdb is unverifiable without DNA. Germline CDR1 and CDR2: DFQATT and SNEGSKA (reference sequence). This CDR3 contains 13 residues. The CDR3 protein is CSASAGGTYEQYF.

The chain carries TRBV4-3 and TRBJ2-1; lacking DNA, the TRBD2 call made by TCRdb goes unchecked. This CDR3 spans 15 amino acids. Germline V lookup: CDR1 LGHNA, CDR2 YSLEER. The CDR3 sequence: CASSQDRGAGYEQFF.